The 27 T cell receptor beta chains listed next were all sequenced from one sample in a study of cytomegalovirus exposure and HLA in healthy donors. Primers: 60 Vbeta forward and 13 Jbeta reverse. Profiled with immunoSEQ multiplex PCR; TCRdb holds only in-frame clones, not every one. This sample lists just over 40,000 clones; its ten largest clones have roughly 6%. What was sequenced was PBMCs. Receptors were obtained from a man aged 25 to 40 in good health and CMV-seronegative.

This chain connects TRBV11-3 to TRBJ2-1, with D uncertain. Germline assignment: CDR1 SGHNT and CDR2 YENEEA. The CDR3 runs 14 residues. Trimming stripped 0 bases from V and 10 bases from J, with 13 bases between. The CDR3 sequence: CASSLEARVNEQFF. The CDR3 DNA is TGTGCCAGCAGCTTAGAGGCACGGGTCAACGAGCAGTTCTTC.

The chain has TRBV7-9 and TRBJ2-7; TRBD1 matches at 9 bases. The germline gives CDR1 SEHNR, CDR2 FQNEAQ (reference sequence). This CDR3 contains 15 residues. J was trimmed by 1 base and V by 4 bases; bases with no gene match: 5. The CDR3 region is CASSYRDRVSYEQYF. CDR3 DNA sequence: TGTGCCAGCAGCTACCGGGACAGGGTTTCCTACGAGCAGTACTTC.

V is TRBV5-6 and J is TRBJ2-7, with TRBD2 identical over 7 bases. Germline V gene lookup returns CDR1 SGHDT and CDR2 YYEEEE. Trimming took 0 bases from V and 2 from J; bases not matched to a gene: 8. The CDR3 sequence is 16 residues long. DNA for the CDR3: TGTGCCAGCAGCTTGGCCGGCGGGAGTAAGACCTACGAGCAGTACTTC. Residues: CASSLAGGSKTYEQYF.

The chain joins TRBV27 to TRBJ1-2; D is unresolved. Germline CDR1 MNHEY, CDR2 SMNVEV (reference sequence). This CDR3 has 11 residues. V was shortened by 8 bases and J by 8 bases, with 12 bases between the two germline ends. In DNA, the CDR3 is TGTGCCAGCGGCCCGGGGAGCGGCTACACCTTC. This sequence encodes CASGPGSGYTF.

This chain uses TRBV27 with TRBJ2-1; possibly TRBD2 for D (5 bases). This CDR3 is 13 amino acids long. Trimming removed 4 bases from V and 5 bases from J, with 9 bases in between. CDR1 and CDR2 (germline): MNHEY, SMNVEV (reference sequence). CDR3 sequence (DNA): TGTGCCAGCAGTTCAGGACTCGACAATGAGCAGTTCTTC. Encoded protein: CASSSGLDNEQFF.

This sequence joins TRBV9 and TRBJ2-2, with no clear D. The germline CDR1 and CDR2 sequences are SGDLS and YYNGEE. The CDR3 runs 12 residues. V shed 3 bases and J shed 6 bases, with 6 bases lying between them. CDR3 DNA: TGTGCCAGCAGCGCCCTCTCCGGGGAGCTGTTTTTT. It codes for CASSALSGELFF.

The CDR3 loop is CASRRQRNTEAFF. The CDR3 bases are TGTGCCAGCAGAAGACAGAGAAACACTGAAGCTTTCTTT. The chain links TRBV2 to TRBJ1-1, with D possibly matching TRBD1 (5 bases). The CDR3 has 13 residues. Trimming removed 6 bases at V and 2 bases at J, with 10 bases between. Germline lookup yields CDR1 SNHLY and CDR2 FYNNEI.

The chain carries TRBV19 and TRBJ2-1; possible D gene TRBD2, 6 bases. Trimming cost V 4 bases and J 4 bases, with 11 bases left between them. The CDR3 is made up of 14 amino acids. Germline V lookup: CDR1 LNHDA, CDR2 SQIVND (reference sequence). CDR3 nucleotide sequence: TGTGCCAGTAGTACGAAGGGACTTTACAATGAGCAGTTCTTC. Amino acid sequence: CASSTKGLYNEQFF.

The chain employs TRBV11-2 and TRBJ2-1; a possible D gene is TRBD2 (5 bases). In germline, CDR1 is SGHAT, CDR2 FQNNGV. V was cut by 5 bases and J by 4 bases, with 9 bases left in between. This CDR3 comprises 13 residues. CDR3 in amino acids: CASSVGRYNEQFF. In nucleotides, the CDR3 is TGTGCCAGCAGCGTTGGGAGATACAATGAGCAGTTCTTC.

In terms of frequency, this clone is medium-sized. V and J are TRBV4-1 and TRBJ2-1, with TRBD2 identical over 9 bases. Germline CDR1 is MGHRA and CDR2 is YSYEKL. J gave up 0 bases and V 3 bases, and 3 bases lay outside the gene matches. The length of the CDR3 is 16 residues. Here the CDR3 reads CASSHGTSFSYNEQFF. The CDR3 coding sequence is TGCGCCAGCAGCCATGGGACTAGCTTCTCCTACAATGAGCAGTTCTTC.

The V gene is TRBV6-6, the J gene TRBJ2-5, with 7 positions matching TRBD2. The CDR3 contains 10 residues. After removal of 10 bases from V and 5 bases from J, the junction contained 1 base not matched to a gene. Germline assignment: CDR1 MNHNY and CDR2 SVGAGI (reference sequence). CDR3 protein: CAIGRETQYF. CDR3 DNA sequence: TGTGCCATCGGGAGGGAGACCCAGTACTTC.

CDR3 nucleotide sequence: TGTGCCAGCAGCTTAAGTGGAAGGACTACCGGGGAGCTGTTTTTT. Translating it yields CASSLSGRTTGELFF. This chain joins TRBV7-3 and TRBJ2-2; maybe TRBD2 (5 bases). The germline gives CDR1 SGHTA, CDR2 FQGTGA. V lost 1 base and J 5 bases, leaving 11 bases between the germline ends. This CDR3 has 15 amino acids. Full variable domain (outside the CDR3, taken from reference TRBV7-3 and TRBJ2-2): GAGVSQTPSNKVTEKGKYVELRCDPISGHTALYWYRQSLGQGPEFLIYFQGTGAADDSGLPNDRFFAVRPEGSVSTLKIQRTERGDSAVYLCASSLSGRTTGELFFGEGSRLTVL.

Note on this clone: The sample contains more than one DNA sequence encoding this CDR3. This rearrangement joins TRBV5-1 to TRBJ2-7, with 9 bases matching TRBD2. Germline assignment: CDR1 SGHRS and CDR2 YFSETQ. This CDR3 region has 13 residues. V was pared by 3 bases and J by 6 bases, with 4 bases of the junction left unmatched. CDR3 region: CASSSAGGPEQYF. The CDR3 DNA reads TGCGCCAGCAGCTCCGCGGGAGGGCCCGAGCAGTACTTC.

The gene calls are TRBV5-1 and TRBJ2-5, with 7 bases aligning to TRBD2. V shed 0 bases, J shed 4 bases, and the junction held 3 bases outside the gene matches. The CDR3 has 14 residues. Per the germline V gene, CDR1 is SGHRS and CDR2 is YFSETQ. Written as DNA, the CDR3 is TGCGCCAGCAGCTTGGCAGCGGGATTAGAGACCCAGTACTTC. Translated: CASSLAAGLETQYF.

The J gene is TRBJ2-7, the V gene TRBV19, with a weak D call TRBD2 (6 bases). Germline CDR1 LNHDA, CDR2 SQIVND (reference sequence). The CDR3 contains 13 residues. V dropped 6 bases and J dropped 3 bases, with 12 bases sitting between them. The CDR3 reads CASSRDFHYEQYF. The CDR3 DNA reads TGTGCCAGTAGCCGGGACTTCCACTACGAGCAGTACTTC.

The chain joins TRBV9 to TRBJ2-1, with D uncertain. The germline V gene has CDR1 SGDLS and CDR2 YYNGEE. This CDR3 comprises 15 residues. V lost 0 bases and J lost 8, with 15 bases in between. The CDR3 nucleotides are TGTGCCAGCAGCGTAGAGTCGAGAACAGTCTATGAGCAGTTCTTC. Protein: CASSVESRTVYEQFF. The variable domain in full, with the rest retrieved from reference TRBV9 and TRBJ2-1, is DSGVTQTPKHLITATGQRVTLRCSPRSGDLSVYWYQQSLDQGLQFLIQYYNGEERAKGNILERFSAQQFPDLHSELNLSSLELGDSALYFCASSVESRTVYEQFFGPGTRLTVL.

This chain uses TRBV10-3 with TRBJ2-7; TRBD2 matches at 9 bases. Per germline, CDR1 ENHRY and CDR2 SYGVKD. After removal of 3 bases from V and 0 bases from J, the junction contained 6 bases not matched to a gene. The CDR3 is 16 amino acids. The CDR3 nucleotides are TGTGCCATCAGTGAAGGTTGGACTAGCGACTCCTACGAGCAGTACTTC. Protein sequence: CAISEGWTSDSYEQYF.

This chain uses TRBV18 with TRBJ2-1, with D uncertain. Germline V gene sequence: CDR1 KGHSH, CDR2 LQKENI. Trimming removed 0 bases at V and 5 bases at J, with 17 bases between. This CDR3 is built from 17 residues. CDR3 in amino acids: CASSPPVDNPLHNEQFF. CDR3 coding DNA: TGTGCCAGCTCACCACCGGTCGACAACCCTTTACACAATGAGCAGTTCTTC.

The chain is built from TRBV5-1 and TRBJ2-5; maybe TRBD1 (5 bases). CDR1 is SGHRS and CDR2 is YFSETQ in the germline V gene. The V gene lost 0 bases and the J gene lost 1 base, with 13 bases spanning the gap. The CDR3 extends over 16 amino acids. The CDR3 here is CASSLVATQVQETQYF. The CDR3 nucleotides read TGCGCCAGCAGCTTGGTAGCCACACAGGTCCAAGAGACCCAGTACTTC.

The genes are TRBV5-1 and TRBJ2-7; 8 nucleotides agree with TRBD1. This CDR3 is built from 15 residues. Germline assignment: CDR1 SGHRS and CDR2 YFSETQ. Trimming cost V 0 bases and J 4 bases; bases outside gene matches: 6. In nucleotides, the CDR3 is TGCGCCAGCAGCTTGGGTCGGACAGGGTTATACGAGCAGTACTTC. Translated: CASSLGRTGLYEQYF.

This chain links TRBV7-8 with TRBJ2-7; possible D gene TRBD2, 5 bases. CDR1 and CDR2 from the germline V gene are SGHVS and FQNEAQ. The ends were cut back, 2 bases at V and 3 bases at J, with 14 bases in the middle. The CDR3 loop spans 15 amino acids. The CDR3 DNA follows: TGTGCCAGCAGCTTATTCCCGGGGAGCGGCTACGAGCAGTACTTC. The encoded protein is CASSLFPGSGYEQYF.

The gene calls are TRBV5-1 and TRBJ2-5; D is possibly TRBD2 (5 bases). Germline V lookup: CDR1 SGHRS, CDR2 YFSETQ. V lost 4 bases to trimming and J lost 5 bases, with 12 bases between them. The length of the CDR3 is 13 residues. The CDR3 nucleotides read TGCGCCAGCAGCGGGCCTCCGGGGGAGACCCAGTACTTC. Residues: CASSGPPGETQYF.

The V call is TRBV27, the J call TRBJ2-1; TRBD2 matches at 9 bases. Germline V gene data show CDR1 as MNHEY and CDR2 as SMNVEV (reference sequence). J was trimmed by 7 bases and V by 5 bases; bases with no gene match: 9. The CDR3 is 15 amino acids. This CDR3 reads CASSPQRGARNEQFF. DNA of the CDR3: TGTGCCAGCAGTCCGCAGCGGGGGGCCCGGAATGAGCAGTTCTTC.

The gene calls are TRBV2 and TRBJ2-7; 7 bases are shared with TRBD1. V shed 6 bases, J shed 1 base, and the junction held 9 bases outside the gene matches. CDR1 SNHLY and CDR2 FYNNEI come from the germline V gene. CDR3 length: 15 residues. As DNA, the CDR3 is TGTGCCAGCAGGGATTCTCCGGGACAGTCCTACGAGCAGTACTTC. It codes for CASRDSPGQSYEQYF.

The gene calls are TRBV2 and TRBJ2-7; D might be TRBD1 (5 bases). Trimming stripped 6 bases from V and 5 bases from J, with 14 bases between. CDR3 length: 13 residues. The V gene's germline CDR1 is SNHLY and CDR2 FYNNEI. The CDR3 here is CASRDTSIHEQYF. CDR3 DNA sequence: TGTGCCAGCAGGGACACGTCCATTCACGAGCAGTACTTC. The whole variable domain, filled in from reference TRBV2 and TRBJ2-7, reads EPEVTQTPSHQVTQMGQEVILRCVPISNHLYFYWYRQILGQKVEFLVSFYNNEISEKSEIFDDQFSVERPDGSNFTLKIRSTKLEDSAMYFCASRDTSIHEQYFGPGTRLTVT.

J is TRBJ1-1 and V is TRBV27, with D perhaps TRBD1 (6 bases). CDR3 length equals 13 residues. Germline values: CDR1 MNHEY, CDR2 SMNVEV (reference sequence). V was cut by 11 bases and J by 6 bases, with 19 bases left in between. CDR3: CASGGPASAEAFF. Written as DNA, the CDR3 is TGTGCCTCTGGGGGCCCAGCGAGCGCTGAAGCTTTCTTT.

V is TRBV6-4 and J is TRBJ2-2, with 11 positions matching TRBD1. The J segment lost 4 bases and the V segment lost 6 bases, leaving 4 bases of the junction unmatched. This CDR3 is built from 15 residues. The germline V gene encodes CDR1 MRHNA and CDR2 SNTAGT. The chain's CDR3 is CASSAGTGGTGELFF. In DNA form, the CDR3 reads TGTGCCAGCAGCGCCGGGACAGGGGGCACCGGGGAGCTGTTTTTT.